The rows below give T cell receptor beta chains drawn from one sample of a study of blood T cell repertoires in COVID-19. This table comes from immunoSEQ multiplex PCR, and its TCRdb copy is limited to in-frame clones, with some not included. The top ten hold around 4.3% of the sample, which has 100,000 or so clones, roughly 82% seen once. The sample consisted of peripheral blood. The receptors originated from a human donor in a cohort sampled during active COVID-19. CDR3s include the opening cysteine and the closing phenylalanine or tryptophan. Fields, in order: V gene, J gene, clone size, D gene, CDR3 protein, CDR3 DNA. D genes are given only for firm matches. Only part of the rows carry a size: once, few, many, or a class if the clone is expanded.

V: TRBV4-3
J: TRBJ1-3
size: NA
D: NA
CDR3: CASSQAGTSGNTIYF
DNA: TGCGCCAGCAGCCAAGCCGGGACAAGTGGAAACACCATATATTTT

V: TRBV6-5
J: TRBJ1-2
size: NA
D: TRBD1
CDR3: CASSDSGTAYGYTF
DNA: TGTGCCAGCAGTGACTCCGGGACAGCCTATGGCTACACCTTC

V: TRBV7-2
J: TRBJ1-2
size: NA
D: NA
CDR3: CASSLNGMGGYGYTF
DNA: TGTGCCAGCAGCTTAAATGGCATGGGGGGATATGGCTACACCTTC

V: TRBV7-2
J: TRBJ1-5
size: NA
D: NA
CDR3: CASSLDSGGGGNQPQHF
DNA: TGTGCCAGCAGCTTAGATTCCGGGGGTGGTGGCAATCAGCCCCAGCATTTT

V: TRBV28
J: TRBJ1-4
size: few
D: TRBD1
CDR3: CASKRRDRVAEKLFF
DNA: TGTGCCAGCAAAAGGCGAGACAGGGTGGCTGAAAAACTGTTTTTT

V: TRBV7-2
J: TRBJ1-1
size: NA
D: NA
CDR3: CASSFTRVNTEAFF
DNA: TGTGCCAGCAGCTTTACCAGGGTGAACACTGAAGCTTTCTTT

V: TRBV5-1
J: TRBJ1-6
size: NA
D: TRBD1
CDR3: CASSLEGASGSPLHF
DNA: TGCGCCAGCAGCTTGGAGGGGGCTTCGGGTTCACCCCTCCACTTT

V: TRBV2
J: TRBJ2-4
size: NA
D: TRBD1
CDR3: CASSGDRFLIQYF
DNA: TGTGCCAGCAGCGGGGACAGGTTCCTCATTCAGTACTTC

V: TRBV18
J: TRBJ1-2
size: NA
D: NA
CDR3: CASSPDWYGYTF
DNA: TGTGCCAGCTCACCCGACTGGTATGGCTACACCTTC

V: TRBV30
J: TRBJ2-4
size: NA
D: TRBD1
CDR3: CAWSVPGQLAKNIQYF
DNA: TGTGCCTGGAGTGTACCGGGACAGCTAGCCAAAAACATTCAGTACTTC

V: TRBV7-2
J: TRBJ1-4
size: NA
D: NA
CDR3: CASSPTDSTGLFF
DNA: TGTGCCAGCAGCCCAACTGATTCCACGGGACTGTTTTTT

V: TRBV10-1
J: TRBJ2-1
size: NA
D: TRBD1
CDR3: CASSDRTGENNEQFF
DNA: TGCGCCAGCAGCGACCGAACAGGGGAGAACAATGAGCAGTTCTTC

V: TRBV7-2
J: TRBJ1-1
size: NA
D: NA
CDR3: CASSPAGAKAFF
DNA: TGTGCCAGCAGCCCAGCGGGTGCGAAAGCTTTCTTT

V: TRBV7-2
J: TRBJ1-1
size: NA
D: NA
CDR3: CASSLGVFGGLEAFF
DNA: TGTGCCAGCAGCTTAGGAGTATTCGGGGGACTTGAAGCTTTCTTT

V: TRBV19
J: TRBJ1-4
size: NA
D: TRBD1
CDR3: CASSLGTGRSEKLFF
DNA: TGTGCCAGTAGTCTCGGGACAGGGCGAAGCGAAAAACTGTTTTTT

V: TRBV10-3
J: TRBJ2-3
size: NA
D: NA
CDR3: CAISEGLADSTDTQYF
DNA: TGTGCCATCAGTGAGGGGTTAGCGGACTCCACAGATACGCAGTATTTT

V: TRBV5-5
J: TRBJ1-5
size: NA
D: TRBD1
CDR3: CASSHSRDRAQPQHF
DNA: TGTGCCAGCAGCCATTCCCGGGACAGGGCTCAGCCCCAGCATTTT

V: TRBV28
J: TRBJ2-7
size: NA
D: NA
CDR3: CASSSGGIDSYEQYF
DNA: TGTGCCAGCAGCTCCGGGGGTATAGACAGCTACGAGCAGTACTTC

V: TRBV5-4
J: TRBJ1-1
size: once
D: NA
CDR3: CASSPGVRDTEAFF
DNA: TGTGCCAGCAGCCCCGGGGTAAGGGACACTGAAGCTTTCTTT

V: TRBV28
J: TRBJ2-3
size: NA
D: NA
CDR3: CASTSGRTQYF
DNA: TGTGCCAGCACTTCAGGGAGGACGCAGTATTTT

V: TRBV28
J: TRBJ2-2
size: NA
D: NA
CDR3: CASSLHFLNTGELFF
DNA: TGTGCCAGCAGTTTACACTTCTTGAACACCGGGGAGCTGTTTTTT

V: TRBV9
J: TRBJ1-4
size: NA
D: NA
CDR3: CASSAQGTNEKLFF
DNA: TGTGCCAGCAGCGCGCAGGGAACTAATGAAAAACTGTTTTTT

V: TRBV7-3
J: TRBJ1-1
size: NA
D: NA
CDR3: CASSPAQGTRAFF
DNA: TGTGCCAGCAGCCCTGCACAGGGAACGCGCGCTTTCTTT

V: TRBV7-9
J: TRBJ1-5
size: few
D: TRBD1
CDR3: CASSELGGPGNQPQHF
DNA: TGTGCCAGCAGCGAATTAGGGGGCCCGGGCAATCAGCCCCAGCATTTT

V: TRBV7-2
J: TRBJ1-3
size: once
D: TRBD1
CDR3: CASSLSQGATGNTIYF
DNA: TGTGCCAGCAGCTTAAGCCAGGGGGCGACTGGAAACACCATATATTTT

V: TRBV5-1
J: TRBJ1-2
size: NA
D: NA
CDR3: CASSHSSKDYGYTF
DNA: TGCGCCAGCAGTCACAGCAGCAAAGACTATGGCTACACCTTC

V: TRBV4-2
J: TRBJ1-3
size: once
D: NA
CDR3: CASSQVFGERDSGNTIYF
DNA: TGTGCCAGCAGCCAAGTTTTCGGTGAGAGGGACTCTGGAAACACCATATATTTT